The 16 T cell receptor beta chains in this list originate from one sample, sequenced in a study of blood T cell repertoires in COVID-19. The protocol was immunoSEQ multiplex PCR, while the TCRdb copy is restricted to in-frame clones and leaves out a portion. Found here are under 75,000 clones, approximately 88% of them singletons; the top ten hold 2% to 2.5%. The sequenced material came from peripheral blood. The receptors were sampled from a human donor in a cohort sampled during active COVID-19.

The chain uses TRBV30 and TRBJ1-5; a weak D match, TRBD1 (6 bases). The CDR3 has 13 amino acids. CDR1 is GTSNPN and CDR2 is SVGIG in the germline V gene (reference sequence). With 8 bases removed from V and 3 bases from J, the gap between germline ends came to 14 bases. DNA of the CDR3: TGTGCCCAAGCGGCAGGGGTCAATCAGCCCCAGCATTTT. Protein sequence: CAQAAGVNQPQHF.

The rearrangement uses TRBV2 and TRBJ2-7; 13 nucleotides align to TRBD2. This CDR3 has 14 residues. From germline, CDR1 is SNHLY and CDR2 FYNNEI. V lost 7 bases to trimming and J lost 3 bases; unmatched junction nucleotides: 3. CDR3: CASTGTSGVYEQYF. In DNA form, the CDR3 reads TGTGCCAGCACAGGGACTAGCGGGGTCTACGAGCAGTACTTC.

J is TRBJ2-1 and V is TRBV5-5, with 7 bases aligning to TRBD2. The CDR3 consists of 14 residues. Germline values: CDR1 SGHKS, CDR2 YYEKEE (reference sequence). The ends lost 4 bases at V and 8 bases at J; junction bases unmatched: 9. In nucleotides, the CDR3 is TGTGCCAGCAGCCTGCGGGGGTTTGGGGATGAGCAGTTCTTC. Its translation is CASSLRGFGDEQFF.

The chain links TRBV28 to TRBJ1-2, with TRBD1 as a possible D gene (6 bases). Germline V gene lookup returns CDR1 MDHEN and CDR2 SYDVKM. V was shortened by 6 bases and J by 4 bases, with 15 bases between the two germline ends. CDR3 size: 14 residues. The CDR3 sequence is CASSVMGALYGYTF. The CDR3 DNA is TGTGCCAGCAGCGTGATGGGGGCGCTCTATGGCTACACCTTC.

The chain combines TRBV21-1 with TRBJ2-4; the table's D gene call, TRBD1, was not cross checked with the DNA. TRBV21-1 constitutes a pseudogene. The CDR3 consists of 19 residues. DNA of the CDR3: TGTGCCAGCAGCAAATGGGGGGACAGCTGGGGTCTAGCCAAAAACATTCAGTACTTC. The encoded protein is CASSKWGDSWGLAKNIQYF.

The gene calls are TRBV2 and TRBJ2-1; the D gene is possibly TRBD2 (6 bases). The CDR3 consists of 14 residues. Per the germline V gene, CDR1 is SNHLY and CDR2 is FYNNEI. With 9 bases removed from V and 7 bases from J, the gap between germline ends came to 19 bases. CDR3 region: CASDQRRLGNEQFF. The CDR3, as DNA: TGTGCCAGTGATCAGCGTCGACTAGGGAATGAGCAGTTCTTC.

A note on this clone: Other DNA sequences in the same sample also yield this CDR3. The chain couples TRBV18 to TRBJ1-2; tentative D call: TRBD1 (5 bases). The CDR3 has 13 amino acids. The ends were cut back, 6 bases at V and 2 bases at J, with 10 bases in the middle. Germline loops: CDR1 KGHSH, CDR2 LQKENI. The CDR3 region has the DNA TGTGCCAGCTCGCCCGACAGAAACTATGGCTACACCTTC. The encoded protein is CASSPDRNYGYTF.

The genes are TRBV19 and TRBJ1-1; unclear D gene. The V end lost 6 bases, the J end lost 4 bases, and 15 bases lay between the germline ends. The CDR3 consists of 14 residues. From germline, CDR1 is LNHDA and CDR2 SQIVND (reference sequence). The chain's CDR3 is CASSRLGLGTEAFF. CDR3 coding DNA: TGTGCCAGTAGCAGGTTAGGCCTGGGCACTGAAGCTTTCTTT.

V and J are TRBV6-4 and TRBJ2-1, with TRBD1 identical over 9 bases. This CDR3 contains 15 residues. With 5 bases clipped from V and 7 bases from J, the junction kept 9 bases outside the gene matches. Germline V CDR1 and CDR2: MRHNA, SNTAGT. CDR3 sequence: CASSTGTGNTNEQFF. The CDR3 coding sequence is TGTGCCAGCAGTACCGGGACAGGGAATACGAATGAGCAGTTCTTC.

V usage is TRBV7-9 and J usage is TRBJ2-2; unclear D gene. Germline CDR1 reads SEHNR; CDR2 reads FQNEAQ (reference sequence). V lost 5 bases and J lost 6, with 16 bases in between. This CDR3 region has 15 residues. The CDR3 DNA is TGTGCCAGCAGCCCCGACCTCTTTCGGGCCGGGGAGCTGTTTTTT. It codes for CASSPDLFRAGELFF. The full variable domain, with the rest looked up from reference TRBV7-9 and TRBJ2-2, is DTGVSQNPRHKITKRGQNVTFRCDPISEHNRLYWYRQTLGQGPEFLTYFQNEAQLEKSRLLSDRFSAERPKGSFSTLEIQRTEQGDSAMYLCASSPDLFRAGELFFGEGSRLTVL.

The V call is TRBV2, the J call TRBJ2-2; tentative D call: TRBD2 (5 bases). The CDR3 runs to 12 residues. The ends were cut back, 11 bases at V and 5 bases at J, with 12 bases in the middle. Germline assignment: CDR1 SNHLY and CDR2 FYNNEI. The CDR3, as DNA: TGTGCCCGTCTACGGGGAACCGGGGAGCTGTTTTTT. This sequence encodes CARLRGTGELFF.

This sequence joins TRBV7-2 and TRBJ1-1, with a weak D call TRBD1 (5 bases). The CDR3 covers 15 residues. In germline, CDR1 is SGHTA, CDR2 FQGNSA. The germline V and J ends were trimmed by 5 bases and 1 base, with 14 bases remaining between them. The CDR3 is CASSPWAQANTEAFF. CDR3 sequence (DNA): TGTGCCAGCAGCCCATGGGCACAGGCGAACACTGAAGCTTTCTTT.

V gene TRBV18 combines with J gene TRBJ1-2; 7 positions match TRBD1. The length of the CDR3 is 12 residues. Germline CDR1 is KGHSH and CDR2 is LQKENI. Unmatched junction bases numbered 3, after V lost 5 bases and J lost 6 bases. CDR3 in DNA: TGTGCCAGCTCAACAGGGGCAGATGGCTACACCTTC. The encoded protein is CASSTGADGYTF.

This chain uses TRBV18 with TRBJ2-1, with 12 bases fitting TRBD2. The CDR3 length is 15 residues. Germline V gene lookup returns CDR1 KGHSH and CDR2 LQKENI. V lost 3 bases to trimming and J lost 6 bases; unmatched junction nucleotides: 3. The CDR3 region is CASSPTSGGTNEQFF. In nucleotides, the CDR3 is TGTGCCAGCTCACCTACTAGCGGGGGGACCAATGAGCAGTTCTTC.

The J gene is TRBJ2-7, the V gene TRBV12-3 or TRBV12-4, with D uncertain. The CDR3 totals 12 residues. The V gene lost 3 bases and the J gene lost 4 bases, with 7 bases spanning the gap. DNA for the CDR3: TGTGCCAGCAGTTTTGGAGCGTACGAGCAGTACTTC. Its translation is CASSFGAYEQYF.

This clone has only a few counts. The rearrangement joins TRBV28 to TRBJ2-5; possible D gene TRBD1, 6 bases. CDR3 size: 13 residues. The V gene lost 4 bases and the J gene lost 6 bases, with 12 bases spanning the gap. Per the germline V gene, CDR1 is MDHEN and CDR2 is SYDVKM. The CDR3 reads CASSSEQGQTQYF. The CDR3, as DNA: TGTGCCAGCAGTTCTGAGCAGGGGCAGACCCAGTACTTC.